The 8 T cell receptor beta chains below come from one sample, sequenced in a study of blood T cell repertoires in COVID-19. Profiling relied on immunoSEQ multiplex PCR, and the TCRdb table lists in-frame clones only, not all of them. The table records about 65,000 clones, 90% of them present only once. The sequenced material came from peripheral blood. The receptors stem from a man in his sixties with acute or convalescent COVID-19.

Written as DNA, the CDR3 is TGTGCCAGCAGCGCCGGGACAGGGGGTAATGGCTACACCTTC. Its translation: CASSAGTGGNGYTF. The chain uses TRBV7-3 and TRBJ1-2, with 11 bases matching TRBD1. This CDR3 has 14 amino acids. J gave up 6 bases and V 5 bases, and 5 bases lay outside the gene matches. Germline-derived CDR1 and CDR2 are SGHTA and FQGTGA.

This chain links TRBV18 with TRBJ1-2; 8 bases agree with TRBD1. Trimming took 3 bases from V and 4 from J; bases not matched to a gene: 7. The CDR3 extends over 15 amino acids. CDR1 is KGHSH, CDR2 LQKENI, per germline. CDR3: CASSPTTGQGYGYTF. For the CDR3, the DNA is TGTGCCAGCTCACCGACTACTGGACAGGGCTATGGCTACACCTTC.

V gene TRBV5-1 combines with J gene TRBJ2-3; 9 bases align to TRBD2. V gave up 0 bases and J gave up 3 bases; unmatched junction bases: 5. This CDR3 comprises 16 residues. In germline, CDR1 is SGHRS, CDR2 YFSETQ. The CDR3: CASSLVAGGPTDTQYF. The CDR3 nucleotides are TGCGCCAGCAGCTTGGTCGCGGGGGGGCCGACAGATACGCAGTATTTT.

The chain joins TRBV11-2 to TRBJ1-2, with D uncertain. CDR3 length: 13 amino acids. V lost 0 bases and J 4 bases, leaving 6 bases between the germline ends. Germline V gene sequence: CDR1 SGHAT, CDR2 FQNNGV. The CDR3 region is CASSLDLFYGYTF. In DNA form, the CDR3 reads TGTGCCAGCAGCTTAGATCTCTTCTATGGCTACACCTTC.

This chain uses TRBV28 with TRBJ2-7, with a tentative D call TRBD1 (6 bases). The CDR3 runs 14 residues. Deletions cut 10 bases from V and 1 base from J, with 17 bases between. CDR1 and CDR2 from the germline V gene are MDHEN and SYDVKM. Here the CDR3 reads CATETGLLSYEQYF. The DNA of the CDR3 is TGTGCCACAGAGACAGGCCTCCTTTCCTACGAGCAGTACTTC.

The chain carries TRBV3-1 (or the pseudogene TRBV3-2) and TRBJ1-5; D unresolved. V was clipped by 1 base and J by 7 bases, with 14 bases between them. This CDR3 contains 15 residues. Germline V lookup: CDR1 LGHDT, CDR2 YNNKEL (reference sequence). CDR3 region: CASSQGDPGRQPQHF. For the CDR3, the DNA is TGTGCCAGCAGCCAAGGCGACCCCGGGAGGCAGCCCCAGCATTTT.

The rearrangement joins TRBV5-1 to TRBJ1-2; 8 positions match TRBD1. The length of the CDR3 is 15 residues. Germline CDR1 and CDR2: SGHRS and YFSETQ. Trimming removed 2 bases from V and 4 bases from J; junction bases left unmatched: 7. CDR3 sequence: CASSFGTGGPYGYTF. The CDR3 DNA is TGCGCCAGCAGCTTTGGAACAGGGGGTCCCTATGGCTACACCTTC.

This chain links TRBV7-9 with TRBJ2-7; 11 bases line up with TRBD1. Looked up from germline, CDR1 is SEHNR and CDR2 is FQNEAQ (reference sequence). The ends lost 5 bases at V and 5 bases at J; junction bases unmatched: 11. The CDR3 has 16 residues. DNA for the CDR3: TGTGCCAGCAGCCGTCTCCGGGACAGGGGGTCGAACGAGCAGTACTTC. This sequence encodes CASSRLRDRGSNEQYF.